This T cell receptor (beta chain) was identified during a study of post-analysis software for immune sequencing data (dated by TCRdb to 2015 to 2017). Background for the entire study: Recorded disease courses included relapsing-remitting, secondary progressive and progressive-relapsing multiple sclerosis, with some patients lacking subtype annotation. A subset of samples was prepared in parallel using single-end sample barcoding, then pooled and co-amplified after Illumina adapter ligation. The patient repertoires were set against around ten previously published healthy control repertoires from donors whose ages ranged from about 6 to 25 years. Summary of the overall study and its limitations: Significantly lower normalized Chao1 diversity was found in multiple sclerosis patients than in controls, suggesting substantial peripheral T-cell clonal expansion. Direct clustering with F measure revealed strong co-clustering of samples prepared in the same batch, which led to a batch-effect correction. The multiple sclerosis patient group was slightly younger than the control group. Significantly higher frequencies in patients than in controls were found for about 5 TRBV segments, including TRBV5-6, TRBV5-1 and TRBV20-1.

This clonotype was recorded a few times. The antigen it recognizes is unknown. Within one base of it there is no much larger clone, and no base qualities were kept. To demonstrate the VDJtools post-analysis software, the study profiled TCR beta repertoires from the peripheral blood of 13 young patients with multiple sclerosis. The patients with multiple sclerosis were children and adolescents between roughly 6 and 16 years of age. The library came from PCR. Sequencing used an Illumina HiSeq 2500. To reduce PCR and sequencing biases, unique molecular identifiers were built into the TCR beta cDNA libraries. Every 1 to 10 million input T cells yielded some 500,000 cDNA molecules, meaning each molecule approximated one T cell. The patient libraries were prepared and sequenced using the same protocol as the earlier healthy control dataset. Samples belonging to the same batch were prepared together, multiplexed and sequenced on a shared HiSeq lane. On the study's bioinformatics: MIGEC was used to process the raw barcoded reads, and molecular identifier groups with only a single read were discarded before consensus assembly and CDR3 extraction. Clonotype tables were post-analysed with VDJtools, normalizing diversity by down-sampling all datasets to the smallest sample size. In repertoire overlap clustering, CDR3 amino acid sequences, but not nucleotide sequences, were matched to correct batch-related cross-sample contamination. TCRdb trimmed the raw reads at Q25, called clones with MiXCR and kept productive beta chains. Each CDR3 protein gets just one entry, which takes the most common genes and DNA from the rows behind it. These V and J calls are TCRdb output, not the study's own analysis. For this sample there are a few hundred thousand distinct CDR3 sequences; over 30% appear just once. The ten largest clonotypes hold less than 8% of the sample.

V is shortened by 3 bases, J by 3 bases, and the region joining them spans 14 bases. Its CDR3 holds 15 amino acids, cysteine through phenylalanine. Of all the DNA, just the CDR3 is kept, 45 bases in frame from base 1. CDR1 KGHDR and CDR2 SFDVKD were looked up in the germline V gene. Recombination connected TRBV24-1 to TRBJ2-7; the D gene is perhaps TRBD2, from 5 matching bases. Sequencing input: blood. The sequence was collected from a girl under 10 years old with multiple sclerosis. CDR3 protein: CATSDPQTGNYEQYF. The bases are TGTGCCACCAGTGATCCCCAGACGGGAAACTACGAGCAGTACTTC.